These T cell receptor beta chains were read from a single sample in a study of long-term antiretroviral therapy in people with HIV. Generated by immunoSEQ multiplex PCR, the TCRdb table keeps only in-frame clones and is missing some. The sample holds 36,000 or so clones; roughly 80% are singletons and the top ten take around 6.1%. Specimen: unsorted PBMCs, collected 0.6 years after starting antiretroviral therapy. The receptors shown here come from a man younger than 35 with HIV. The CDR3 runs from the conserved cysteine through the conserved F or W. The D gene is left open where the match is weak. Some rows mark clone size as missing; the rest say once, few, many or name a class of expanded clone.

V gene: TRBV4-2; J gene: TRBJ2-3; D gene: -; clone size: few; CDR3 DNA: TGTGCCAGCAGCCAAAGTCCCGGGAGCACAGATACGCAGTATTTT; CDR3 protein: CASSQSPGSTDTQYF
V gene: TRBV5-6; J gene: TRBJ1-2; D gene: -; clone size: few; CDR3 DNA: TGTGCCAGCAGCTTGTCGGGCAATACTAACTATGGCTACACCTTC; CDR3 protein: CASSLSGNTNYGYTF
V gene: TRBV6-6; J gene: TRBJ1-3; D gene: -; clone size: -; CDR3 DNA: TGTAGGGGGAACACCATATATTTT; CDR3 protein: CRGNTIYF
V gene: TRBV7-2; J gene: TRBJ2-2; D gene: TRBD2; clone size: -; CDR3 DNA: TGTGCCAGCAGCTTATCGCGGGAGGTCGGGGAGCTGTTTTTT; CDR3 protein: CASSLSREVGELFF
V gene: TRBV5-6; J gene: TRBJ2-6; D gene: TRBD1; clone size: -; CDR3 DNA: TGTGCCAGCAGCCCGCTGGGACAGGGGTCCTCTGGGGCCAACGTCCTGACTTTC; CDR3 protein: CASSPLGQGSSGANVLTF
V gene: TRBV11-3; J gene: TRBJ2-2; D gene: -; clone size: -; CDR3 DNA: TGTGCCAGCAGCTCCGGACCTAACACCGGGGAGCTGTTTTTT; CDR3 protein: CASSSGPNTGELFF
V gene: TRBV5-6; J gene: TRBJ2-1; D gene: -; clone size: -; CDR3 DNA: TGTGCCAGCAGCCTTGGGGGGACCCGCCTCTACAATGAGCAGTTCTTC; CDR3 protein: CASSLGGTRLYNEQFF
V gene: TRBV7-2; J gene: TRBJ1-1; D gene: -; clone size: -; CDR3 DNA: TGTGCCAGCAGCTCGCAGGGAAGTCTATCCACTGAAGCTTTCTTT; CDR3 protein: CASSSQGSLSTEAFF
V gene: TRBV30; J gene: TRBJ2-2; D gene: TRBD1; clone size: once; CDR3 DNA: TGTGCCTGGAGTGGTAGGGGGCGATACGGGGAGCTGTTTTTT; CDR3 protein: CAWSGRGRYGELFF
V gene: TRBV5-1; J gene: TRBJ1-1; D gene: -; clone size: -; CDR3 DNA: TGCGCCAGCAGCTTGGAGGGGAGGAACACTGAAGCTTTCTTT; CDR3 protein: CASSLEGRNTEAFF
V gene: TRBV4-3; J gene: TRBJ2-5; D gene: -; clone size: -; CDR3 DNA: TGCGCCAGCAGCCAAGACCAGGGCTTGCAAGAGACCCAGTACTTC; CDR3 protein: CASSQDQGLQETQYF
V gene: TRBV6-6; J gene: TRBJ2-1; D gene: -; clone size: -; CDR3 DNA: TGTGCCAGCACAGTCACGAGCAATGAGCAGTTCTTC; CDR3 protein: CASTVTSNEQFF
V gene: TRBV6-1; J gene: TRBJ1-4; D gene: -; clone size: -; CDR3 DNA: TGTGCCAGCAGTGGCTCGGGGCCCTTCTTAGGTGAAAAACTGTTTTTT; CDR3 protein: CASSGSGPFLGEKLFF
V gene: TRBV5-1; J gene: TRBJ2-3; D gene: TRBD1; clone size: once; CDR3 DNA: TGCGCCAGCAGCCGCCGGGACAGGGGGCAGGATACGCAGTATTTT; CDR3 protein: CASSRRDRGQDTQYF
V gene: TRBV27; J gene: TRBJ1-2; D gene: -; clone size: -; CDR3 DNA: TGTGCCAGCAGTGAAGGGGGGCAAAACTATGGCTACACCTTC; CDR3 protein: CASSEGGQNYGYTF
V gene: TRBV19; J gene: TRBJ2-2; D gene: -; clone size: -; CDR3 DNA: TGTGCCAGTACCGAGGACCTGGTGACCGGGGAGCTGTTTTTT; CDR3 protein: CASTEDLVTGELFF
V gene: TRBV27; J gene: TRBJ1-5; D gene: TRBD1; clone size: -; CDR3 DNA: TGTGCCAGCAGACCGGCCGCAGGGGGTGTCATACTCGGACAGCCCCAGCATTTT; CDR3 protein: CASRPAAGGVILGQPQHF
V gene: TRBV7-9; J gene: TRBJ1-3; D gene: TRBD1; clone size: -; CDR3 DNA: TGTGCCAGCAGCACACGGACAGGCTCTGGAAACACCATATATTTT; CDR3 protein: CASSTRTGSGNTIYF
V gene: TRBV5-8; J gene: TRBJ1-2; D gene: -; clone size: -; CDR3 DNA: TGTGCCAGCAGCGCTGGGGGCCTAGCTAACTATGGCTACACCTTC; CDR3 protein: CASSAGGLANYGYTF
V gene: TRBV27; J gene: TRBJ2-5; D gene: TRBD1; clone size: -; CDR3 DNA: TGTGCCAGCAGCCCCGGGACAGAGGACGAGACCCAGTACTTC; CDR3 protein: CASSPGTEDETQYF
V gene: TRBV2; J gene: TRBJ1-1; D gene: TRBD1; clone size: -; CDR3 DNA: TGTGCCAGCAGTGAAACAGGGGATGCTGAAGCTTTCTTT; CDR3 protein: CASSETGDAEAFF
V gene: TRBV7-6; J gene: TRBJ1-4; D gene: -; clone size: few; CDR3 DNA: TGTGCCAGCAGCTTAGGGGTCACTAATGAAAAACTGTTTTTT; CDR3 protein: CASSLGVTNEKLFF
V gene: TRBV15; J gene: TRBJ1-2; D gene: -; clone size: -; CDR3 DNA: TGTGCCACCAGCAGAGATTTCCCTTCCCCCGGGGGCTACACCTTC; CDR3 protein: CATSRDFPSPGGYTF
V gene: TRBV7-2; J gene: TRBJ1-2; D gene: TRBD1; clone size: -; CDR3 DNA: TGTGCCAGCAGCTTGGGGGCAGGGGGACTCTATGGCTACACCTTC; CDR3 protein: CASSLGAGGLYGYTF
V gene: TRBV11-2; J gene: TRBJ1-1; D gene: TRBD1; clone size: once; CDR3 DNA: TGTGCCAGCAGCCCCACCCGACAGGGGACTGAAGCTTTCTTT; CDR3 protein: CASSPTRQGTEAFF
V gene: TRBV19; J gene: TRBJ2-7; D gene: TRBD1; clone size: few; CDR3 DNA: TGTGCCAGTAGTCAACAGGGGGCGGCCACAAGCTCCTACGAGCAGTACTTC; CDR3 protein: CASSQQGAATSSYEQYF
V gene: TRBV2; J gene: TRBJ2-1; D gene: TRBD1; clone size: -; CDR3 DNA: TGTGCCAGCAGTGGGGCGTCCGACAGGGGGCGAAGTAACAATGAGCAGTTCTTC; CDR3 protein: CASSGASDRGRSNNEQFF
V gene: TRBV15; J gene: TRBJ2-4; D gene: -; clone size: -; CDR3 DNA: TGTGCCACCAGCACCAGACAGGCACTAGCCAAAAACATTCAGTACTTC; CDR3 protein: CATSTRQALAKNIQYF
V gene: TRBV27; J gene: TRBJ1-2; D gene: -; clone size: -; CDR3 DNA: TGTGCCAGCAGTGACCCCCGGGCAGCTAACTATGGCTACACCTTC; CDR3 protein: CASSDPRAANYGYTF
V gene: TRBV25-1; J gene: TRBJ1-2; D gene: -; clone size: -; CDR3 DNA: TGTGCCAGCAGTAATGCCGACAGGATGGACTATGGCTACACCTTC; CDR3 protein: CASSNADRMDYGYTF
V gene: TRBV7-6; J gene: TRBJ2-7; D gene: TRBD2; clone size: -; CDR3 DNA: TGTGCCAGCAGCTTAGGCCCTAGCGGAAACGAGCAGTACTTC; CDR3 protein: CASSLGPSGNEQYF
V gene: TRBV27; J gene: TRBJ2-3; D gene: -; clone size: -; CDR3 DNA: TGTGCCAGCAGATCCCTCGGAGATACGCAGTATTTT; CDR3 protein: CASRSLGDTQYF
V gene: TRBV19; J gene: TRBJ1-2; D gene: -; clone size: -; CDR3 DNA: TGTGCCAGTAGTATCGGCAGGTTTCCATCCTTC; CDR3 protein: CASSIGRFPSF
V gene: TRBV18; J gene: TRBJ1-2; D gene: TRBD1; clone size: -; CDR3 DNA: TGTGCCAGCTCACCAAAGACAGGGGCAGGATATAACTATGGCTACACCTTC; CDR3 protein: CASSPKTGAGYNYGYTF
V gene: TRBV19; J gene: TRBJ2-2; D gene: -; clone size: -; CDR3 DNA: TGTGCCAGTAGTATCGGGACGCCCGAGCTGTTTTTT; CDR3 protein: CASSIGTPELFF
V gene: TRBV5-6; J gene: TRBJ2-2; D gene: -; clone size: -; CDR3 DNA: TGTGCCAGCAGCTTTTTATACACCGGGGAGCTGTTTTTT; CDR3 protein: CASSFLYTGELFF
V gene: TRBV6-6; J gene: TRBJ1-1; D gene: -; clone size: -; CDR3 DNA: TGTGCCAGCAGTTACTCCGGGATCAACACTGAAGCTTTCTTT; CDR3 protein: CASSYSGINTEAFF
V gene: TRBV7-9; J gene: TRBJ1-4; D gene: -; clone size: -; CDR3 DNA: TGTGCCAGCAGCTTTAGGGGGGAAAAACTGTTTTTT; CDR3 protein: CASSFRGEKLFF
V gene: TRBV29-1; J gene: TRBJ2-7; D gene: -; clone size: -; CDR3 DNA: TGCAGCGCCTCCGTTGGGGGTAGCTCCTACGAGCAGTACTTC; CDR3 protein: CSASVGGSSYEQYF
V gene: TRBV2; J gene: TRBJ2-5; D gene: -; clone size: -; CDR3 DNA: TGTGCCAGCAGTGCGGCGAAAGAGACCCAGTACTTC; CDR3 protein: CASSAAKETQYF
V gene: TRBV7-2; J gene: TRBJ2-1; D gene: TRBD2; clone size: -; CDR3 DNA: TGTGCCAGCAGCTTACTAGCGGGAGTGGGCAATGAGCAGTTCTTC; CDR3 protein: CASSLLAGVGNEQFF
V gene: TRBV18; J gene: TRBJ2-1; D gene: -; clone size: -; CDR3 DNA: TGTGCCAGCTCCCCTCGGGGACAAGGCTACAATGAGCAGTTCTTC; CDR3 protein: CASSPRGQGYNEQFF
V gene: TRBV6-5; J gene: TRBJ2-7; D gene: TRBD1; clone size: once; CDR3 DNA: TGTGCCAGTAGACCGGACAGGGACTACGAGCAGTACTTC; CDR3 protein: CASRPDRDYEQYF
V gene: TRBV14; J gene: TRBJ2-7; D gene: -; clone size: -; CDR3 DNA: TGTGCCAGCAGACCGTCATGGGGGGCAATGAGCGAGCAGTACTTC; CDR3 protein: CASRPSWGAMSEQYF
V gene: TRBV4-3; J gene: TRBJ2-2; D gene: -; clone size: -; CDR3 DNA: TGCGCCAGCAGCCAAGTGGAGGGTTCGAGGGAGCTGTTTTTT; CDR3 protein: CASSQVEGSRELFF
V gene: TRBV28; J gene: TRBJ2-1; D gene: TRBD2; clone size: -; CDR3 DNA: TGTGCCAGCAGTTTGTACGGACTAGCGGGAGGGATAACCAATTACAATGAGCAGTTCTTC; CDR3 protein: CASSLYGLAGGITNYNEQFF
V gene: TRBV6-5; J gene: TRBJ1-2; D gene: TRBD1; clone size: -; CDR3 DNA: TGTGCCAGCAGTTACTCCGGGACAGGGCATTTGGGTGGCTACACCTTC; CDR3 protein: CASSYSGTGHLGGYTF
V gene: TRBV29-1; J gene: TRBJ2-7; D gene: TRBD1; clone size: -; CDR3 DNA: TGCAGCGACCCGGGACAGGGAGCCTACGAGCAGTACTTC; CDR3 protein: CSDPGQGAYEQYF